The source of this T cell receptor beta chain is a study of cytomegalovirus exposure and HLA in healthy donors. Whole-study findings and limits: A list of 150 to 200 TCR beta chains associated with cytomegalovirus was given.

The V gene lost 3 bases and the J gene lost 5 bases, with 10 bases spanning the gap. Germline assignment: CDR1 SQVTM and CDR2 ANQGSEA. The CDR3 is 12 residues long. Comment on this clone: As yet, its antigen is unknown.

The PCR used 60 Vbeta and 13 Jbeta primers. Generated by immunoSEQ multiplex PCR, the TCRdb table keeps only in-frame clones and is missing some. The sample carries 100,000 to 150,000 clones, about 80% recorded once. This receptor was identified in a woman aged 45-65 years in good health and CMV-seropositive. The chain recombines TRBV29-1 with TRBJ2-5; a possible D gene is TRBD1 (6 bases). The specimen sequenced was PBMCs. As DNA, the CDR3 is TGCAGCGTTGACAAGGGGGAGGAGACCCAGTACTTC. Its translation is CSVDKGEETQYF.